This T cell receptor (beta chain) is from a study of cytomegalovirus exposure and HLA in healthy donors. In the PCR, 60 Vbeta and 13 Jbeta primers were used. Here immunoSEQ multiplex PCR was the method, and the copy in TCRdb shows in-frame clones only, minus some. Found here are 76,000 or so clones, about four fifths of them singletons; the top ten hold about 8.2%. The CDR3 extends over 15 amino acids. The germline V gene has CDR1 MGHDK and CDR2 SYGVNS. Losses at the gene ends were 4 bases for V and 5 bases for J; bases not matched to a gene: 8. This clone has a handful of counts. The receptor comes from a woman between 40 and 50 years old in good health and CMV-seropositive. The chain employs TRBV25-1 and TRBJ2-1, with 7 nucleotides matching TRBD1. Source material: PBMCs. The CDR3: CASSVLDRVDNEQFF. CDR3 in DNA: TGTGCCAGCAGTGTACTCGACAGGGTGGACAATGAGCAGTTCTTC.